The next 30 T cell receptor beta chains were all read from a single sample in a study of blood T cells in healthy people across ages. Sample-barcoded 5' priming and a J-beta primer mix drove a second PCR of about 7 to 11 cycles. TCRdb analysed the 5' RACE reads with MiXCR anew, one entry per CDR3 protein. This sample has 920,000 or so distinct CDR3 sequences; under 55% occur once, and the top ten carry approximately 20%. The sequencing input was blood. These receptors came from a woman in her sixties in good health.

This clonotype was counted a few times. The chain has TRBV7-9 and TRBJ1-1; D is possibly TRBD1 (5 bases). This CDR3 contains 14 residues. CDR1 is SEHNR and CDR2 is FQNEAQ in the germline V gene (reference sequence). Trimming pared 2 bases from V and 1 base from J, leaving 8 bases between. CDR3 in DNA: TGTGCCAGCAGCTTAATGACAGAGAACACTGAAGCTTTCTTT. The encoded protein is CASSLMTENTEAFF. Variable domain in full (rest from reference TRBV7-9 and TRBJ1-1): DTGVSQNPRHKITKRGQNVTFRCDPISEHNRLYWYRQTLGQGPEFLTYFQNEAQLEKSRLLSDRFSAERPKGSFSTLEIQRTEQGDSAMYLCASSLMTENTEAFFGQGTRLTVV.

This chain joins TRBV2 and TRBJ1-6; D uncertain. This CDR3 contains 11 residues. Germline values: CDR1 SNHLY, CDR2 FYNNEI. V was clipped by 6 bases and J by 7 bases, with 4 bases between them. CDR3 protein: CASRINSPLHF. DNA for the CDR3: TGTGCCAGCAGGATCAATTCACCCCTCCACTTT.

The CDR3 here is CSVEGGTPNEQFF. In DNA, the CDR3 is TGCAGCGTTGAAGGGGGGACCCCAAATGAGCAGTTCTTC. J is TRBJ2-1 and V is TRBV29-1, with D perhaps assigned TRBD1 or TRBD2 (5 bases each). From germline, CDR1 is SQVTM and CDR2 ANQGSEA. V dropped 1 base and J dropped 7 bases, with 11 bases sitting between them. This CDR3 contains 13 residues.

The sample holds a few counts of this clonotype. In nucleotides, the CDR3 is TGTGCCACCAGTGATTCCGGACCCGCCTACAATGAGCAGTTCTTC. Translated, it gives CATSDSGPAYNEQFF. The rearrangement uses TRBV24-1 and TRBJ2-1; D gene uncertain. Germline CDR1 KGHDR, CDR2 SFDVKD. The CDR3 runs 15 residues. The germline V and J ends were trimmed by 2 bases and 2 bases, with 9 bases remaining between them.

Notes on this clonotype: An end of the junction does not agree with germline; a read error may underlie this. The chain uses TRBV3-1 and TRBJ1-2; TRBD1 is a possible D gene (6 bases). Germline loops: CDR1 LGHDT, CDR2 YNNKEL (reference sequence). The CDR3 is made up of 14 amino acids. The CDR3 region has the DNA TGTGCCAGCAGCCAACCGGACAGAAACTATGACTACACCTTC. Its protein is CASSQPDRNYDYTF.

V and J are TRBV12-3 or TRBV12-4 and TRBJ1-5; D is unresolved. The CDR3 has 15 residues. Trimming stripped 0 bases from V and 4 bases from J, with 10 bases between. The CDR3 DNA follows: TGTGCCAGCAGTTTAGCGGCAGGTGGTAATCAGCCCCAGCATTTT. Residues: CASSLAAGGNQPQHF.

The genes are TRBV6-1 and TRBJ2-3; D not certain. This CDR3 spans 11 amino acids. CDR1 and CDR2 (germline): MNHNS, SASEGT. Trimming stripped 4 bases from V and 10 bases from J, with 9 bases between. CDR3 amino acids: CASSVSNAQYF. The DNA for the CDR3 is TGTGCCAGCAGTGTGTCAAATGCGCAGTATTTT.

The rearrangement joins TRBV29-1 to TRBJ2-5; 9 positions match TRBD1. Germline assignment: CDR1 SQVTM and CDR2 ANQGSEA. This CDR3 has 20 amino acids. Trimming removed 3 bases from V and 5 bases from J; junction bases left unmatched: 25. CDR3 bases: TGCAGCGTTGACATTTTAACGGGTGGTAAACGGGACAGGGAACGGGAGACCCAGTACTTC. This sequence encodes CSVDILTGGKRDRERETQYF.

The V gene is TRBV2, the J gene TRBJ1-1; the D gene is possibly TRBD1 (5 bases). CDR1 and CDR2 from the germline V gene are SNHLY and FYNNEI. Trimming took off 6 bases at V and 4 bases at J, with 18 bases between the two ends. This CDR3 is 15 amino acids long. The CDR3 region is CASRGDPPIGTEAFF. CDR3 nucleotides: TGTGCCAGCAGAGGGGACCCCCCTATCGGCACTGAAGCTTTCTTT.

The chain uses TRBV11-2 and TRBJ1-5; D possibly corresponds to TRBD1 (5 bases). The germline gives CDR1 SGHAT, CDR2 FQNNGV. The V end lost 5 bases, the J end lost 0 bases, and 14 bases lay between the germline ends. CDR3 size: 16 residues. CDR3 region: CASSLSPRDSNQPQHF. CDR3 DNA sequence: TGTGCCAGCAGCCTTAGCCCCAGGGATAGCAATCAGCCCCAGCATTTT.

The rearrangement uses TRBV6-2 or TRBV6-3 and TRBJ2-1, with D possibly being TRBD2 (6 bases). Matching the DNA end better, TRBJ2-7 makes the J call doubtful. Looked up from germline, CDR1 is MNHEY and CDR2 is SVGEGT. This CDR3 comprises 15 residues. The CDR3 sequence is CASSWGLSSYNEQYF. Written as DNA, the CDR3 is TGTGCCAGCAGTTGGGGACTTTCTTCCTACAATGAGCAGTACTTC.

The chain couples TRBV5-1 to TRBJ2-1; D is perhaps TRBD1 or TRBD2 (5 bases each). The germline V gene encodes CDR1 SGHRS and CDR2 YFSETQ. The CDR3 sequence is 17 residues long. With 3 bases removed from V and 10 bases from J, the gap between germline ends came to 26 bases. This chain's CDR3 is CASSSIIGTDPIKEQFF. Written as DNA, the CDR3 is TGCGCCAGCAGCTCCATCATCGGGACGGACCCAATCAAAGAGCAGTTCTTC. The full variable domain, its missing parts supplied by reference TRBV5-1 and TRBJ2-1, is KAGVTQTPRYLIKTRGQQVTLSCSPISGHRSVSWYQQTPGQGLQFLFEYFSETQRNKGNFPGRFSGRQFSNSRSEMNVSTLELGDSALYLCASSSIIGTDPIKEQFFGPGTRLTVL.

This chain uses TRBV27 with TRBJ2-4, with 10 bases aligning to TRBD2. The CDR3 contains 15 residues. The germline V gene encodes CDR1 MNHEY and CDR2 SMNVEV (reference sequence). V was pared by 4 bases and J by 8 bases, with 8 bases of the junction left unmatched. CDR3 protein: CASSSPSGSKDIQYF. CDR3 bases: TGTGCCAGCAGTTCACCTAGCGGGAGTAAAGACATTCAGTACTTC.

This chain connects TRBV7-8 to TRBJ2-7; 11 nucleotides agree with TRBD2. CDR1 is SGHVS, CDR2 FQNEAQ, per germline. Trimming cost V 0 bases and J 2 bases; bases outside gene matches: 6. The CDR3 is 17 residues long. CDR3 in DNA: TGTGCCAGCAGCTTAGCGCTTACTAGCGGGGGAACCTACGAGCAGTACTTC. Protein: CASSLALTSGGTYEQYF.

J is TRBJ2-3 and V is TRBV7-3, with TRBD2 matching 10 bases. The CDR3 contains 17 residues. The ends lost 5 bases at V and 1 base at J; junction bases unmatched: 9. Germline V gene lookup returns CDR1 SGHTA and CDR2 FQGTGA. The CDR3 loop reads CASSPTSSGRRTDTQYF. For the CDR3, the DNA is TGTGCCAGCAGCCCCACCTCTAGCGGGAGACGCACAGATACGCAGTATTTT. Together with reference TRBV7-3 and TRBJ2-3, the CDR3 gives the full variable domain: GAGVSQTPSNKVTEKGKYVELRCDPISGHTALYWYRQSLGQGPEFLIYFQGTGAADDSGLPNDRFFAVRPEGSVSTLKIQRTERGDSAVYLCASSPTSSGRRTDTQYFGPGTRLTVL.

The genes are TRBV28 and TRBJ2-4, with D perhaps given as TRBD1 or TRBD2 (5 bases each). The DNA end lines up better with TRBJ2-7; the J call may be wrong. Germline CDR1 and CDR2: MDHEN and SYDVKM. This CDR3 contains 15 residues. CDR3 sequence: CASSLLRDRDYEQYF. The CDR3, as DNA: TGTGCCAGCAGTTTACTTCGGGACCGGGACTACGAGCAGTACTTC.

J is TRBJ2-5 and V is TRBV28; D remains unclear. The J call may be in error: the DNA end matches TRBJ2-1 better. The CDR3 spans 14 residues. Per the germline V gene, CDR1 is MDHEN and CDR2 is SYDVKM. Written as DNA, the CDR3 is TGTGCCAGCAGTTTTTCAACGGTTCGAGAGACCCAGTTCTTC. Encoded protein: CASSFSTVRETQFF.

The sample holds a few counts of this clonotype. This chain joins TRBV24-1 and TRBJ1-5; D might be TRBD1 (5 bases). The CDR3 has 15 residues. CDR1 and CDR2 from the germline V gene are KGHDR and SFDVKD. Trimming stripped 5 bases from V and 4 bases from J, with 14 bases between. CDR3 in amino acids: CATSAGPMMNQPQHF. The CDR3 DNA follows: TGTGCCACCAGTGCAGGGCCGATGATGAATCAGCCCCAGCATTTT.

The V call is TRBV12-5, the J call TRBJ2-5; D may be TRBD2 (6 bases). The better agreement between TRBJ2-7 and the DNA end casts doubt on the J call. CDR1 is LGHNT, CDR2 FRNRAP, per germline. CDR3 length: 17 amino acids. The CDR3 sequence: CASGLVSLTGTSYEQYF. The CDR3 bases are TGTGCTAGTGGTTTGGTATCACTAACCGGGACTTCTTACGAGCAGTACTTC.

This clonotype was observed many times. This chain uses TRBV12-3 or TRBV12-4 with TRBJ2-7, with TRBD1 identical over 9 bases. J was trimmed by 4 bases and V by 4 bases; bases with no gene match: 8. CDR3 length equals 15 residues. In nucleotides, the CDR3 is TGTGCCAGCAGTTCCGGGACAGGGAACGGTTACGAGCAGTACTTC. This gives the protein CASSSGTGNGYEQYF.

This clonotype was observed many times. J is TRBJ2-3 and V is TRBV29-1; D uncertain. The germline CDR1 and CDR2 sequences are SQVTM and ANQGSEA. This CDR3 has 16 residues. V was cut by 7 bases and J by 6 bases, with 26 bases left in between. CDR3 sequence (DNA): TGCAGCGCTGACCCCCTGACACAACGAAGGGTGGATACGCAGTATTTT. Residues: CSADPLTQRRVDTQYF.

This clonotype was detected only a few times. The chain combines TRBV6-2 or TRBV6-3 with TRBJ1-5; D call uncertain. The V gene lost 4 bases and the J gene lost 5 bases, with 12 bases spanning the gap. CDR1 and CDR2 (germline): MNHEY, SVGEGT. The CDR3 length is 14 residues. CDR3 residues: CASSLGPWDQPQHF. The CDR3 DNA follows: TGTGCCAGCAGTTTAGGACCCTGGGATCAGCCCCAGCATTTT.

CDR3: CSARTGGGEKLFF. The CDR3 nucleotides are TGCAGTGCTCGGACAGGGGGCGGTGAAAAACTGTTTTTT. The rearrangement joins TRBV20-1 to TRBJ1-4, with 11 nucleotides matching TRBD1. The CDR3 consists of 13 residues. Trimming took 5 bases from V and 7 from J; bases not matched to a gene: 3. Germline loops: CDR1 DFQATT, CDR2 SNEGSKA (reference sequence).

The chain recombines TRBV27 with TRBJ2-1; no clear D. This CDR3 spans 12 amino acids. From germline, CDR1 is MNHEY and CDR2 SMNVEV (reference sequence). Trimming cost V 7 bases and J 10 bases, with 14 bases left between them. CDR3 sequence (DNA): TGTGCCAGCACATCTGGTTACCGCGAGCAGTTCTTC. Its translation is CASTSGYREQFF.

CDR3: CASSFPKNTSKGYNEQFF. CDR3 in DNA: TGTGCCAGCAGCTTTCCCAAAAACACAAGTAAGGGCTACAATGAGCAGTTCTTC. This chain joins TRBV11-2 and TRBJ2-1; D gene ambiguous. V was cut by 3 bases and J by 3 bases, with 21 bases left in between. The CDR3 totals 18 residues. Per the germline V gene, CDR1 is SGHAT and CDR2 is FQNNGV.

A word on this clonotype: One end of the junction does not line up with germline, which may come from a read error. The chain links TRBV6-5 to TRBJ1-2; weak D call: TRBD1 (6 bases). CDR1 and CDR2 (germline): MNHEY, SVGAGI. The CDR3 consists of 15 residues. CDR3 region: CVSSYSRGGGYGYTF. CDR3 DNA sequence: TGTGTCAGCAGTTACTCGCGTGGAGGGGGCTATGGCTACACCTTC.

This clonotype was observed many times. J is TRBJ2-3 and V is TRBV4-2, with D unclear. This CDR3 has 13 residues. Germline assignment: CDR1 LGHNA and CDR2 YNFKEQ. Trimming shortened V by 0 bases and J by 5 bases, and 6 bases separated the two germline ends. The CDR3 sequence: CASSQDRIDTQYF. In DNA, the CDR3 is TGTGCCAGCAGCCAAGATCGTATAGATACGCAGTATTTT.

The chain uses TRBV5-6 and TRBJ2-2, with D uncertain. CDR3 length: 13 amino acids. The germline CDR1 and CDR2 sequences are SGHDT and YYEEEE. V dropped 1 base and J dropped 7 bases, with 8 bases sitting between them. This CDR3 is CASSLNRRGELFF. The CDR3, as DNA: TGTGCCAGCAGCTTGAATCGGCGCGGGGAGCTGTTTTTT. Using reference TRBV5-6 and TRBJ2-2 for the parts outside the CDR3, the full variable domain is DAGVTQSPTHLIKTRGQQVTLRCSPKSGHDTVSWYQQALGQGPQFIFQYYEEEERQRGNFPDRFSGHQFPNYSSELNVNALLLGDSALYLCASSLNRRGELFFGEGSRLTVL.

The rearrangement joins TRBV3-1 to TRBJ1-1, with D unclear. V dropped 4 bases and J dropped 0 bases, with 9 bases sitting between them. CDR1 LGHDT and CDR2 YNNKEL come from the germline V gene (reference sequence). This CDR3 is built from 14 residues. Here the CDR3 reads CASSREEVNTEAFF. The DNA of the CDR3 is TGTGCCAGCAGCCGGGAGGAAGTGAACACTGAAGCTTTCTTT.

This chain links TRBV2 with TRBJ2-7, with unresolved D. V was shortened by 1 base and J by 3 bases, with 10 bases between the two germline ends. The CDR3 extends over 14 amino acids. Germline CDR1 is SNHLY and CDR2 is FYNNEI. CDR3 amino acids: CASSEEGRIYEQYF. CDR3 bases: TGTGCCAGCAGTGAAGAGGGCAGGATCTACGAGCAGTACTTC. The full variable domain, rest sourced from reference TRBV2 and TRBJ2-7, is EPEVTQTPSHQVTQMGQEVILRCVPISNHLYFYWYRQILGQKVEFLVSFYNNEISEKSEIFDDQFSVERPDGSNFTLKIRSTKLEDSAMYFCASSEEGRIYEQYFGPGTRLTVT.